These 2 T cell receptor beta chains were all obtained from the same sample, sequenced in a study of blood T cell repertoires in COVID-19 (dated by TCRdb to the early 2020s). Library method: the immunoSEQ multiplex PCR assay. TCRdb took over this immuneACCESS table, retaining in-frame rearrangements with V and J assigned. Such tables are incomplete; in checked studies, under half of the missing clones stem from an unresolved V gene, and the remainder is unexplained. In all, the sample holds about 200,000 clones, and approximately 86% of those were seen once. About 3% of the sample lies in the top ten. The sequencing input was peripheral blood. These receptors were obtained from a man aged 60 to 69 with acute or convalescent COVID-19.

This chain links TRBV20-1 with TRBJ2-5; D unresolved. Trimming removed 4 bases from V and 4 bases from J, with 7 bases in between. From germline, CDR1 is DFQATT and CDR2 SNEGSKA (reference sequence). This CDR3 is 11 amino acids long. CDR3 residues: CSANGLETQYF. Here the CDR3 DNA reads TGCAGTGCTAACGGGTTAGAGACCCAGTACTTC.

The gene calls are TRBV18 and TRBJ2-5; D gene uncertain. The V end lost 6 bases, the J end lost 5 bases, and 10 bases lay between the germline ends. The germline CDR1 and CDR2 sequences are KGHSH and LQKENI. This CDR3 contains 12 residues. The CDR3 bases are TGTGCCAGCTCCATAGTCGGGGAGACCCAGTACTTC. This translates into CASSIVGETQYF. Variable domain in full (rest from reference TRBV18 and TRBJ2-5): NAGVMQNPRHLVRRRGQEARLRCSPMKGHSHVYWYRQLPEEGLKFMVYLQKENIIDESGMPKERFSAEFPKEGPSILRIQQVVRGDSAAYFCASSIVGETQYFGPGTRLLVL.